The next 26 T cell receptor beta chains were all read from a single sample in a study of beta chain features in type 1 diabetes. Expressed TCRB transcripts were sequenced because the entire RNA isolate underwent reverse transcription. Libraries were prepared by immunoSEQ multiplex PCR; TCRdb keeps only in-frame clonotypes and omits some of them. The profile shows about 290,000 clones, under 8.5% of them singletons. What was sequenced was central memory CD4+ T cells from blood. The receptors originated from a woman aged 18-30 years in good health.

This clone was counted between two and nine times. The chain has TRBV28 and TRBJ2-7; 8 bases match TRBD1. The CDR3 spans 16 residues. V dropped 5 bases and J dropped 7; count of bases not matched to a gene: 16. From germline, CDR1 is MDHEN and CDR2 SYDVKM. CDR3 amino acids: CASSPSRGRGPREQYV. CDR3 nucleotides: TGTGCCAGCAGTCCGTCCCGGGGCAGGGGGCCGCGGGAGCAGTACGTC.

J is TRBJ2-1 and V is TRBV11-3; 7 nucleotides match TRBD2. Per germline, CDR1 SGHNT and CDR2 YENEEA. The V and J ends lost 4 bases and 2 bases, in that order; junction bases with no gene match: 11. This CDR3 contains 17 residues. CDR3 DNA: TGTGCCAGCAGCTCCCCTTCCTGGAGCGGGACCTACAATGAGCAGTTCTTC. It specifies CASSSPSWSGTYNEQFF.

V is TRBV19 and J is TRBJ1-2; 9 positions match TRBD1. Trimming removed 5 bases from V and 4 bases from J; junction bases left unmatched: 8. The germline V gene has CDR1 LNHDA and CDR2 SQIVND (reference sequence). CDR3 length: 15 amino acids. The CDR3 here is CASSLVGQGIYGYTF. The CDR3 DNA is TGTGCCAGTAGTCTGGTCGGACAGGGGATCTATGGCTACACCTTC.

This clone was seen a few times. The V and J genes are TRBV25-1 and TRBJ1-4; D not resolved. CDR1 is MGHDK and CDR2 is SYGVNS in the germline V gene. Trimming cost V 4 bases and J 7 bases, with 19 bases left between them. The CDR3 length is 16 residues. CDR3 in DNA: TGTGCCAGCAGTGCTCACGCTGGAAATGTAGGTGAAAAACTGTTTTTT. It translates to CASSAHAGNVGEKLFF.

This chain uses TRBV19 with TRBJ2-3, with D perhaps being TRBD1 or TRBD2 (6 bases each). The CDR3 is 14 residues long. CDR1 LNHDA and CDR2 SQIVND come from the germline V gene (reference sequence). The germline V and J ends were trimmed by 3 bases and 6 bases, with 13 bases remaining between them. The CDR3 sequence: CASSITGAGDTQYF. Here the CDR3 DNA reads TGTGCCAGTAGTATTACGGGGGCCGGGGATACGCAGTATTTT.

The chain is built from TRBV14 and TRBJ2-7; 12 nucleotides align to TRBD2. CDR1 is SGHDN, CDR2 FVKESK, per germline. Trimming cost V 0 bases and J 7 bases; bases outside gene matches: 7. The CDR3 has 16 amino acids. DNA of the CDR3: TGTGCCAGCAGCCAAGATCGACTAGCGGGAGTTGGAGAGCAGTACTTC. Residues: CASSQDRLAGVGEQYF.

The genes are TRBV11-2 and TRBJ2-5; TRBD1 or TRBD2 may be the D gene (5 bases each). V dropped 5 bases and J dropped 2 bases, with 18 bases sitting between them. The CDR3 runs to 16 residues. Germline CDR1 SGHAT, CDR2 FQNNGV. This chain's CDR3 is CASSPPTGGWQETQYF. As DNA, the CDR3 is TGTGCCAGCAGCCCCCCGACTGGGGGATGGCAAGAGACCCAGTACTTC.

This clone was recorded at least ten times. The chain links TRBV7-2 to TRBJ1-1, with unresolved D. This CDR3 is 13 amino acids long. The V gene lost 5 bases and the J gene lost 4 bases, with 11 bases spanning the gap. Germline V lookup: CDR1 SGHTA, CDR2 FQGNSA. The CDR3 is CASSPREGTEAFF. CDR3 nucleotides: TGTGCCAGCAGCCCGAGAGAGGGCACTGAAGCTTTCTTT.

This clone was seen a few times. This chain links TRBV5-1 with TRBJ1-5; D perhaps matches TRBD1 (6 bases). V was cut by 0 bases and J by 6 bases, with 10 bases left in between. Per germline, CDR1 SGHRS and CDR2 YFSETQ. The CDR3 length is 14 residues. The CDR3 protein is CASSLGTGTQPQHF. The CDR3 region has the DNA TGCGCCAGCAGCTTGGGTACAGGGACTCAGCCCCAGCATTTT.

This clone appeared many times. The CDR3 region has the DNA TGTGCCAGCAGCTTGGCTGATCGGGAGGGCCCCCAGTACTTC. Encoded protein: CASSLADREGPQYF. The chain recombines TRBV5-5 with TRBJ2-7, with 8 nucleotides matching TRBD2. CDR1 is SGHKS, CDR2 YYEKEE, per germline (reference sequence). The junction had 9 bases not matched to a gene; V was cut back by 0 bases and J by 10 bases. The CDR3 runs 14 residues.

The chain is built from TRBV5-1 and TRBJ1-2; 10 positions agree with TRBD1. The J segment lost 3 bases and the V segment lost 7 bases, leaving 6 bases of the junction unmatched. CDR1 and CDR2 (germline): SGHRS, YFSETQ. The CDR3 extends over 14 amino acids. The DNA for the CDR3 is TGCGCCAGCGGCCGGGACAGGGGTGACTATGGCTACACCTTC. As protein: CASGRDRGDYGYTF.

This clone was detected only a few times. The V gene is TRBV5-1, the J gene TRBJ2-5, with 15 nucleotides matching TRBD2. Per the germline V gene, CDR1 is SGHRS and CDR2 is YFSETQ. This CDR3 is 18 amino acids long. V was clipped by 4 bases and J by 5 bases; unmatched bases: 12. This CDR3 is CASSTGTSGRPPTETQYF. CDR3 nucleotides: TGCGCCAGCAGCACCGGGACTAGCGGGAGGCCCCCTACGGAGACCCAGTACTTC.

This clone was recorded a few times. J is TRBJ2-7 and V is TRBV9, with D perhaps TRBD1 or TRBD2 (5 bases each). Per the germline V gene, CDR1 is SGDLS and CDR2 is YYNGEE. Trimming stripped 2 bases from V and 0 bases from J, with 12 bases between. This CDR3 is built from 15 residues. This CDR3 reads CASSVAGAYSYEQYF. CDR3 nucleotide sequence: TGTGCCAGCAGCGTTGCCGGGGCTTACTCCTACGAGCAGTACTTC.

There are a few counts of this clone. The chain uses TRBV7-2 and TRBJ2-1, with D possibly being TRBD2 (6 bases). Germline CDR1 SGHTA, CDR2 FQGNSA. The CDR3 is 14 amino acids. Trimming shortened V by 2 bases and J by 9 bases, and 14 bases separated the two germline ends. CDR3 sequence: CASSLLSGSGEQFF. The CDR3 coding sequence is TGTGCCAGCAGCTTACTTTCCGGGAGTGGTGAGCAGTTCTTC.

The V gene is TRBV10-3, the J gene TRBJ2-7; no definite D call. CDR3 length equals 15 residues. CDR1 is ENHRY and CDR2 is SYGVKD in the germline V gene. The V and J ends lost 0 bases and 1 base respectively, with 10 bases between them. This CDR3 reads CAISESKPGSYEQYF. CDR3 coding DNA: TGTGCCATCAGTGAGTCGAAACCAGGTTCCTACGAGCAGTACTTC.

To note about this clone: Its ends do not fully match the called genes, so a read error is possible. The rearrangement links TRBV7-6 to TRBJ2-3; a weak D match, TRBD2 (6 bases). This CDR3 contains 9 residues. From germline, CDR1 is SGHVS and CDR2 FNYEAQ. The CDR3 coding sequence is TGTGCCAGCAGCTTTCCTAGCGCATTT. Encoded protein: CASSFPSAF.

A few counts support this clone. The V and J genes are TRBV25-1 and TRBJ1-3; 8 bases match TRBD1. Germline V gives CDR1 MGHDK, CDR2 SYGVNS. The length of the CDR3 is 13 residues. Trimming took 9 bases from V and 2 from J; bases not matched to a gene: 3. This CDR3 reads CASAQGAGNTIYF. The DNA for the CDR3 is TGTGCCAGTGCACAGGGGGCTGGAAACACCATATATTTT.

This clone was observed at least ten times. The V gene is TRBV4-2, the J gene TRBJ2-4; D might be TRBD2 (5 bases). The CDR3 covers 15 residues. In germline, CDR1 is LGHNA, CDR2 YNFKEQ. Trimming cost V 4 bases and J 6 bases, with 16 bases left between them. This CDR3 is CASSPREGYRNIQYF. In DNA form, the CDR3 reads TGTGCCAGCAGCCCCCGTGAGGGCTACAGAAACATTCAGTACTTC.

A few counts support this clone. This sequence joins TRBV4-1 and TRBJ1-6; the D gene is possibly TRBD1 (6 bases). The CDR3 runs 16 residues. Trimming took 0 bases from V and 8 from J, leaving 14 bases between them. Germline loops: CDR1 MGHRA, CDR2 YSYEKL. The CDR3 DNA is TGCGCCAGCAGCCAAGATCCTACAGGGTCATATTCACCCCTCCACTTT. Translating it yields CASSQDPTGSYSPLHF.

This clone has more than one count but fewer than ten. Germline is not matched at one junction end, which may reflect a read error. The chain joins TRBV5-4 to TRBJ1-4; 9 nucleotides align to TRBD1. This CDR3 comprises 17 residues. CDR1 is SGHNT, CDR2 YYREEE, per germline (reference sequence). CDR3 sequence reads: CASSQPLTGGRAEKLFF. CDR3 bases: TGCGCCAGCAGCCAACCATTGACAGGGGGACGCGCTGAAAAACTGTTTTTT. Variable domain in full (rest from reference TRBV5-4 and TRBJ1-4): ETGVTQSPTHLIKTRGQQVTLRCSSQSGHNTVSWYQQALGQGPQFIFQYYREEENGRGNFPPRFSGLQFPNYSSELNVNALELDDSALYLCASSQPLTGGRAEKLFFGSGTQLSVL.

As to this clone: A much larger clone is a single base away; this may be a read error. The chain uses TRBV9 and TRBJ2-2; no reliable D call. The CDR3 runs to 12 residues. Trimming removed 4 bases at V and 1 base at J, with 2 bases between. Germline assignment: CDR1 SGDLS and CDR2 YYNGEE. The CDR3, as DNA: TGTGCCAGCAGCTGGAACACCGGGGAGCTGTTTTTT. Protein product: CASSWNTGELFF.

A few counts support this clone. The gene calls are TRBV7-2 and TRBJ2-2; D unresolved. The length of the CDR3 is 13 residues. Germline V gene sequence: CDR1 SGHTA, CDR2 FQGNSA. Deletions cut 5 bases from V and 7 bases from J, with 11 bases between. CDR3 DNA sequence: TGTGCCAGCAGCCCCGAGATTGACGGGGAGCTGTTTTTT. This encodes CASSPEIDGELFF.

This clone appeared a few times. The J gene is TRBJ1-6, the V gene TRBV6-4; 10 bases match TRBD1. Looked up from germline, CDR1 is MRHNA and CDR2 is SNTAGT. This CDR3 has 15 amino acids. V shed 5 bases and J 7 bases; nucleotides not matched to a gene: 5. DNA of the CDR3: TGTGCCAGCAGTACTTGGGGACAGGGGAATTCACCCCTCCACTTT. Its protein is CASSTWGQGNSPLHF.

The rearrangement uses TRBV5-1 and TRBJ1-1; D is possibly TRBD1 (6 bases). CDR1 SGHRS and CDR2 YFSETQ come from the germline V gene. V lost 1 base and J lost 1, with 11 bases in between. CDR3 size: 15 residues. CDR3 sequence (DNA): TGCGCCAGCAGCTTGAACAGGGCGGGGAACACTGAAGCTTTCTTT. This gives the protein CASSLNRAGNTEAFF.

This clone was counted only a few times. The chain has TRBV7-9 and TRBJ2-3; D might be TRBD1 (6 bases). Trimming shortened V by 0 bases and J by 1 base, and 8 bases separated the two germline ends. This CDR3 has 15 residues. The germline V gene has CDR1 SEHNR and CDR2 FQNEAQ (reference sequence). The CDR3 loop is CASSLAGARTDTQYF. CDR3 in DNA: TGTGCCAGCAGCTTAGCGGGGGCCCGCACAGATACGCAGTATTTT.

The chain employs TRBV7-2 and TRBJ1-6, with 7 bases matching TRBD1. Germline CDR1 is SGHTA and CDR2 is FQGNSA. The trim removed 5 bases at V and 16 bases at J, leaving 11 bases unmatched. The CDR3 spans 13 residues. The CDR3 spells CASSPRTGKLLHF. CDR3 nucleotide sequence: TGTGCCAGCAGCCCCCGGACAGGAAAACTGCTCCACTTT.